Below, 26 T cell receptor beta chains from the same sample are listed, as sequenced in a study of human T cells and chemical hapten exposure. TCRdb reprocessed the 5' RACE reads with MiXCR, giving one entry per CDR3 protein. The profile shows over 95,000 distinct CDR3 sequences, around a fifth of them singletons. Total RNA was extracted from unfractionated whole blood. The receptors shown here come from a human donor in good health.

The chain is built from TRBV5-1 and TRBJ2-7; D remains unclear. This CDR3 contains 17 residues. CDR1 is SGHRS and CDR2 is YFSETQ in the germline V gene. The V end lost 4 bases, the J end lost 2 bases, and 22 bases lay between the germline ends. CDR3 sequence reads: CASSHLLDADQTYEQYF. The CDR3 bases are TGCGCCAGCAGCCACCTATTGGACGCGGATCAAACCTACGAGCAGTACTTC.

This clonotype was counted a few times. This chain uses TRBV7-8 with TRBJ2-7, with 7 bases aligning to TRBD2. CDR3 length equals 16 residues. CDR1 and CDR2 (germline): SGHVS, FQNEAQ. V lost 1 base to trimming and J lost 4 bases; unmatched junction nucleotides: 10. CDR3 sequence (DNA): TGTGCCAGCAGCTTAGTGGGCGGGACTACGTCTTACGAGCAGTACTTC. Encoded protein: CASSLVGGTTSYEQYF.

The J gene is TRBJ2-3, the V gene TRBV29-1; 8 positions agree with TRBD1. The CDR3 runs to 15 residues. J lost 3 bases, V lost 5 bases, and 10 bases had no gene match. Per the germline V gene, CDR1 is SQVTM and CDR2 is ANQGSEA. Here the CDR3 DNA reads TGCAGCGTTCAGGGGGCGATTGGAAGGACAGATACGCAGTATTTT. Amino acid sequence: CSVQGAIGRTDTQYF.

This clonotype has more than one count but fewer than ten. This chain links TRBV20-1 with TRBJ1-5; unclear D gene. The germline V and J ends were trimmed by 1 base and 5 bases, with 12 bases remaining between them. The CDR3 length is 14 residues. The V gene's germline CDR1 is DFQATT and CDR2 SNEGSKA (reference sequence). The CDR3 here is CSARAEAGYQPQHF. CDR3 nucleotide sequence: TGCAGTGCTAGAGCCGAAGCGGGATATCAGCCCCAGCATTTT.

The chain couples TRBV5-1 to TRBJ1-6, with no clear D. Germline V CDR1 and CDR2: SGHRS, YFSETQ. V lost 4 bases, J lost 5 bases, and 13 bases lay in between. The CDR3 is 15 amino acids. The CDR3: CASSPAPRDNSPLHF. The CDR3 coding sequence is TGCGCCAGCAGCCCGGCCCCCAGAGATAATTCACCCCTCCACTTT.

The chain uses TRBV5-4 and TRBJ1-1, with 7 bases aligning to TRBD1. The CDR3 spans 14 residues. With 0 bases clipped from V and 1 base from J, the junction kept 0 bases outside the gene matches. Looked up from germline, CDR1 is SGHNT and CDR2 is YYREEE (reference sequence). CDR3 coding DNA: TGTGCCAGCAGCTTGGGGACAGGGAACACTGAAGCTTTCTTT. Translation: CASSLGTGNTEAFF.

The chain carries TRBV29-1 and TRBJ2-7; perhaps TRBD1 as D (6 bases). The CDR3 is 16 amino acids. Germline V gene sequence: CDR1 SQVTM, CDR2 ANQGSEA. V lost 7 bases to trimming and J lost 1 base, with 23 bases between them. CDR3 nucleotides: TGCAGCGCACGGACCGGGACAACAAGTACTTCCTACGAGCAGTACTTC. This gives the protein CSARTGTTSTSYEQYF.

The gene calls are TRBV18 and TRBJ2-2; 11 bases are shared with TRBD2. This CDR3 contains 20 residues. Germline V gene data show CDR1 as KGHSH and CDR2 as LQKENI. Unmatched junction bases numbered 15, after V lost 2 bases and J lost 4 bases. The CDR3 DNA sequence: TGTGCCAGCTCACCATGGACCCCGGGGACTAGCGGATTTAGCACCGGGGAGCTGTTTTTT. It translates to CASSPWTPGTSGFSTGELFF.

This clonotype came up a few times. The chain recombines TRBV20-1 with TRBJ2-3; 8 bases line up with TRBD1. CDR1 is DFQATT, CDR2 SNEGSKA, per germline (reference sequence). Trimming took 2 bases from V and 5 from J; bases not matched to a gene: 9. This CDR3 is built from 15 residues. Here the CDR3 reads CSARSRTGLKDTQYF. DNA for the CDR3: TGCAGTGCTAGATCGAGGACAGGGCTTAAAGATACGCAGTATTTT.

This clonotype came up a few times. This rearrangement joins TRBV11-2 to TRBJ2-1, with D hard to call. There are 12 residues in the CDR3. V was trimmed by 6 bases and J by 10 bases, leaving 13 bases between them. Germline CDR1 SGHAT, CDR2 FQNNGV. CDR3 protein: CASSYSGQEQFF. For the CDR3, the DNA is TGTGCCAGCAGTTACTCGGGCCAGGAGCAGTTCTTC.

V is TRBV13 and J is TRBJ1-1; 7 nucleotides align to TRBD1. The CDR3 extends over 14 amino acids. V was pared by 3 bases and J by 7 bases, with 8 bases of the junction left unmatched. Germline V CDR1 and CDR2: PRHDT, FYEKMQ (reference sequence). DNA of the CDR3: TGTGCCAGCAGCTTGGGTCGGACAGGCCATGAAGCTTTCTTT. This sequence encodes CASSLGRTGHEAFF.

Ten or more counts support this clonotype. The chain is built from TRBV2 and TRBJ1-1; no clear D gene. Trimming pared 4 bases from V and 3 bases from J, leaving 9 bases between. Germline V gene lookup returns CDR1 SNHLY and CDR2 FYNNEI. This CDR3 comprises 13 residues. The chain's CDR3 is CASSVGLYTEAFF. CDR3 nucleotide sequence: TGTGCCAGCAGTGTGGGATTGTACACTGAAGCTTTCTTT.

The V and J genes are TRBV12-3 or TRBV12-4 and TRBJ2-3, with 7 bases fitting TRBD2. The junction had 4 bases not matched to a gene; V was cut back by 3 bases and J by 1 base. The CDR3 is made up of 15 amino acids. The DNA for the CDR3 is TGTGCCAGCAGTTTTCGGGGGGTCCGCACAGATACGCAGTATTTT. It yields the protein CASSFRGVRTDTQYF.

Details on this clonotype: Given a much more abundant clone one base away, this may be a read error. The CDR3 sequence is CACSLVADTQYF. The CDR3 DNA sequence: TGCGCCTGCAGCTTGGTAGCAGATACGCAGTATTTT. V and J are TRBV5-1 and TRBJ2-3, with D hard to call. The CDR3 is 12 residues long. CDR1 and CDR2 from the germline V gene are SGHRS and YFSETQ.

The CDR3 here is CASSVAPQGTTGELFF. DNA for the CDR3: TGCGCCAGCAGTGTGGCCCCACAGGGGACCACCGGGGAGCTGTTTTTT. The rearrangement uses TRBV10-1 and TRBJ2-2; TRBD1 matches at 7 bases. CDR1 is WNHNN and CDR2 is SYGVQD in the germline V gene (reference sequence). CDR3 size: 16 residues. The trim removed 4 bases at V and 4 bases at J, leaving 9 bases unmatched.

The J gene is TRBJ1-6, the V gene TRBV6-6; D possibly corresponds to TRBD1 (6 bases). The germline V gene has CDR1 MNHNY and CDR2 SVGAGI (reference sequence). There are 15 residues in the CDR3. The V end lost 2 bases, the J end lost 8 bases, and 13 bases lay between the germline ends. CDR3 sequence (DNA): TGTGCCAGCAGTTACCTTCAGGGGAGGGATTCACCCCTCCACTTT. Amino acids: CASSYLQGRDSPLHF.

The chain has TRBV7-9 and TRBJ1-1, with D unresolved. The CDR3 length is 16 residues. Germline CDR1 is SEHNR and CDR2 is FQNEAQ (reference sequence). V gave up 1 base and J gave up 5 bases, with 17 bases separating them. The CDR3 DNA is TGTGCCAGCAGCTTAGGGGGTGGACCTAAGGGAACTGAAGCTTTCTTT. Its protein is CASSLGGGPKGTEAFF.

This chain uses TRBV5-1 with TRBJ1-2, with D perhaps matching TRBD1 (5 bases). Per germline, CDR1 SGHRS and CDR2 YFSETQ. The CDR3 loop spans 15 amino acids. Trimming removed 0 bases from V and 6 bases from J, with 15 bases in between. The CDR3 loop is CASSLEEGRVDGYTF. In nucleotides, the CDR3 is TGCGCCAGCAGCTTGGAGGAGGGGCGCGTGGATGGCTACACCTTC.

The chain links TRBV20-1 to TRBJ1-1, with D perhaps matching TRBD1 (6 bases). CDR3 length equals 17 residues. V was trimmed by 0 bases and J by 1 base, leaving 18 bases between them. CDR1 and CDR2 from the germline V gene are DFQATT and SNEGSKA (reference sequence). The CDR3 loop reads CSARDWSRGGANTEAFF. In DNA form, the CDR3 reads TGCAGTGCTAGAGATTGGAGTAGGGGGGGAGCGAACACTGAAGCTTTCTTT.

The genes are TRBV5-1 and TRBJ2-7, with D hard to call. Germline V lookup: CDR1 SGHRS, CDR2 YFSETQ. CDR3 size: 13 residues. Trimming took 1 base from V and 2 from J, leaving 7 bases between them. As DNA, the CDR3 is TGCGCCAGCAGCTTGAACTCTGCCTACGAGCAGTACTTC. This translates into CASSLNSAYEQYF.

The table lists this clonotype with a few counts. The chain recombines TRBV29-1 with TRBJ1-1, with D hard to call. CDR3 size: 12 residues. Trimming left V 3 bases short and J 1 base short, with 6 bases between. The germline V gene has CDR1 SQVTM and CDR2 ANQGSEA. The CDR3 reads CSVEVTNTEAFF. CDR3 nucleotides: TGCAGCGTTGAGGTCACGAACACTGAAGCTTTCTTT.

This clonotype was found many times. The CDR3 spells CASRTLLTDTQYF. CDR3 nucleotides: TGTGCCAGTAGGACCCTTCTCACAGATACGCAGTATTTT. The rearrangement joins TRBV28 to TRBJ2-3; no firm D call. Trimming removed 9 bases from V and 2 bases from J, with 12 bases in between. CDR3 length: 13 residues. The germline gives CDR1 MDHEN, CDR2 SYDVKM.

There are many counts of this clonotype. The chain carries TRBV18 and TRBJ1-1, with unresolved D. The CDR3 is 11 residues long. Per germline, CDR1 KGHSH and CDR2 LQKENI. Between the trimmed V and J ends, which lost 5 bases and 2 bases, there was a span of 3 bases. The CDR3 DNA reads TGTGCCAGCTCAGGAAACACTGAAGCTTTCTTT. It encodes CASSGNTEAFF.

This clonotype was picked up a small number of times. In DNA, the CDR3 is TGTGCCAGCGGAGGGACAGGGGATTTTGACGAGCAGTACTTC. Translating it yields CASGGTGDFDEQYF. This chain joins TRBV7-3 and TRBJ2-7; the match to TRBD1 covers 10 bases. There are 14 residues in the CDR3. The germline CDR1 and CDR2 sequences are SGHTA and FQGTGA. V gave up 8 bases and J gave up 5 bases; unmatched junction bases: 9. The full variable domain, with the rest looked up from reference TRBV7-3 and TRBJ2-7, is GAGVSQTPSNKVTEKGKYVELRCDPISGHTALYWYRQSLGQGPEFLIYFQGTGAADDSGLPNDRFFAVRPEGSVSTLKIQRTERGDSAVYLCASGGTGDFDEQYFGPGTRLTVT.

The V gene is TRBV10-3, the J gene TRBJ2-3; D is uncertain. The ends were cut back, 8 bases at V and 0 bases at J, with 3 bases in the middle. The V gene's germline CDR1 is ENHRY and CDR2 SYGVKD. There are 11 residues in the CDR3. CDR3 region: CAIASTDTQYF. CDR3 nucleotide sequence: TGTGCCATCGCCAGCACAGATACGCAGTATTTT.

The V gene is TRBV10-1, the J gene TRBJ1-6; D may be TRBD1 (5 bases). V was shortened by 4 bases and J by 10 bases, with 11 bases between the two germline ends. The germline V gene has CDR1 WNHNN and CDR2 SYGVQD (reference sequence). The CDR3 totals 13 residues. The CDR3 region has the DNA TGCGCCAGCAGTGCACAGGAAAAATCACCCCTCCACTTT. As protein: CASSAQEKSPLHF.